This section outlines one T cell receptor (beta chain) sequence together with its context. The antigen remains undetermined. The data stem from a study of neurological immune-mediated disorders. Study-wide results and caveats: TCR-beta repertoires seemed private in all groups, with no expanded CDR3 amino acid sequences shared.

The output of every sequencing run, over 170 million TCR-beta sequences, came from 15-18 subjects. In TCRdb, the 5' RACE reads were re-called with MiXCR into one record per CDR3 protein. The sample yields about 40,000 distinct CDR3 sequences, roughly an eighth seen once. The source of this sequence is a woman aged 45 to 65 with HTLV-1-associated myelopathy (HAM/TSP). Sample: PBMCs.

Written as DNA, the CDR3 is TGCAGCGTTGCGCAGGGACTAGCGGGGGATGAGCAGTTCTTC. Its translation is CSVAQGLAGDEQFF. This chain joins TRBV29-1 and TRBJ2-1; 14 bases fit TRBD2. Germline V gene lookup returns CDR1 SQVTM and CDR2 ANQGSEA. There are 14 residues in the CDR3. V dropped 4 bases and J dropped 8; count of bases not matched to a gene: 4.